This entry is about one T cell receptor beta chain. These data belong to a study of technical replicates of blood from a few donors. The CDR3 extends over 16 amino acids. Germline-derived CDR1 and CDR2 are SGHAT and FQNNGV. The V end was cut by 1 base, the J end by 7 bases, with 17 bases between. The table came from immunoSEQ multiplex PCR; TCRdb's copy has only in-frame clones and leaves some out. The sample records about 83,000 clones, around 94% being singletons. Sequencing was done on a sample of T cells isolated from PBMCs. This receptor was identified in a human donor in good health. V gene TRBV11-2 combines with J gene TRBJ2-1; a possible D gene is TRBD2 (6 bases). CDR3 in amino acids: CASSLGPTSVRNEQFF. The CDR3 coding sequence is TGTGCCAGCAGCTTAGGCCCGACTAGTGTGAGAAATGAGCAGTTCTTC.